The 28 T cell receptor beta chains reported below all come from one sample, sequenced in a study of T cell responses to AZD1222 COVID-19 vaccine. Some clones are missing from TCRdb's copy, which holds only in-frame ones; the method was immunoSEQ multiplex PCR. There are fewer than 200,000 clones in the sample; roughly 94% occur only once, and roughly 4.4% lies in the top ten. This sample comprised peripheral blood, obtained on day 0 of MenACWY control vaccination. The receptors were gathered from an adult in good health.

This clone was picked up one time. The gene calls are TRBV30 and TRBJ2-1; D remains unclear. This CDR3 is built from 13 residues. V was trimmed by 8 bases and J by 0 bases, leaving 11 bases between them. Germline CDR1 is GTSNPN and CDR2 is SVGIG (reference sequence). The CDR3 reads CAGQLHSYNEQFF. The DNA for the CDR3 is TGTGCCGGGCAGCTGCACTCCTACAATGAGCAGTTCTTC.

The chain links TRBV7-9 to TRBJ2-7; TRBD2 matches 13 bases. There are 17 residues in the CDR3. Germline CDR1 SEHNR, CDR2 FQNEAQ (reference sequence). Trimming took 2 bases from V and 6 from J; bases not matched to a gene: 10. As DNA, the CDR3 is TGTGCCAGCAGCTTACCCTGGACTAGCGGGAGTTTGGGCGAGCAGTACTTC. As protein: CASSLPWTSGSLGEQYF.

This rearrangement joins TRBV24-1 to TRBJ1-1; no reliable D call. The ends were cut back, 7 bases at V and 4 bases at J, with 6 bases in the middle. Germline-derived CDR1 and CDR2 are KGHDR and SFDVKD. The CDR3 runs 11 residues. The CDR3 protein is CATREGTEAFF. The CDR3 DNA follows: TGTGCCACCAGGGAGGGCACTGAAGCTTTCTTT.

V and J are TRBV5-1 and TRBJ1-1; D remains ambiguous. Germline V gene sequence: CDR1 SGHRS, CDR2 YFSETQ. This CDR3 has 13 amino acids. Trimming removed 5 bases from V and 1 base from J, with 9 bases in between. The CDR3 DNA sequence: TGCGCCAGCAGGTTCAGCGAGAACACTGAAGCTTTCTTT. It codes for CASRFSENTEAFF. The whole variable domain, remainder taken from reference TRBV5-1 and TRBJ1-1, is KAGVTQTPRYLIKTRGQQVTLSCSPISGHRSVSWYQQTPGQGLQFLFEYFSETQRNKGNFPGRFSGRQFSNSRSEMNVSTLELGDSALYLCASRFSENTEAFFGQGTRLTVV.

V usage is TRBV11-1 and J usage is TRBJ1-1; D ambiguous. In germline, CDR1 is SGHAT, CDR2 FQDESV (reference sequence). The CDR3 loop spans 12 amino acids. Deletions cut 5 bases from V and 0 bases from J, with 4 bases between. In DNA form, the CDR3 reads TGTGCCAGCAGCACACTGAACACTGAAGCTTTCTTT. It is translated as CASSTLNTEAFF.

The rearrangement uses TRBV6-5 and TRBJ2-7; 7 bases align to TRBD2. CDR1 is MNHEY and CDR2 is SVGAGI in the germline V gene. The junction had 9 bases not matched to a gene; V was cut back by 6 bases and J by 1 base. The CDR3 loop spans 15 amino acids. This CDR3 is CASSQGLVSSYEQYF. The CDR3 region has the DNA TGTGCCAGCAGCCAAGGACTAGTTTCATCCTACGAGCAGTACTTC.

This chain uses TRBV5-1 with TRBJ2-1; TRBD2 matches 11 bases. The CDR3 sequence is 15 residues long. V shed 5 bases and J 6 bases; nucleotides not matched to a gene: 7. CDR1 is SGHRS and CDR2 is YFSETQ in the germline V gene. The CDR3 loop is CASRPLAGASNEQFF. DNA of the CDR3: TGCGCCAGCAGGCCACTAGCGGGAGCTAGCAATGAGCAGTTCTTC.

This chain joins TRBV3-1 (or the pseudogene TRBV3-2) and TRBJ1-5, with D maybe TRBD1 (6 bases). Germline CDR1 LGHDT, CDR2 YNNKEL (reference sequence). The CDR3 runs to 15 residues. Trimming took off 3 bases at V and 2 bases at J, with 11 bases between the two ends. The DNA of the CDR3 is TGTGCCAGCAGCCAGAGCCCAGGGGGCAATCAGCCCCAGCATTTT. Encoded protein: CASSQSPGGNQPQHF.

V is TRBV3-1 (or the pseudogene TRBV3-2) and J is TRBJ2-1; no definite D call. Trimming removed 4 bases from V and 5 bases from J, with 9 bases in between. There are 13 residues in the CDR3. Germline lookup yields CDR1 LGHDT and CDR2 YNNKEL (reference sequence). In nucleotides, the CDR3 is TGTGCCAGCAGCCTTCGACTGAACAATGAGCAGTTCTTC. This sequence encodes CASSLRLNNEQFF.

The chain joins TRBV9 to TRBJ2-2; possible D gene TRBD1, 5 bases. V gave up 2 bases and J gave up 4 bases, with 12 bases separating them. The germline V gene has CDR1 SGDLS and CDR2 YYNGEE. The CDR3 extends over 15 amino acids. CDR3: CASSVLQGGTGELFF. The CDR3, as DNA: TGTGCCAGCAGCGTTCTCCAGGGTGGCACCGGGGAGCTGTTTTTT.

The V call is TRBV7-2, the J call TRBJ2-1; 9 bases are shared with TRBD2. J lost 2 bases, V lost 5 bases, and 4 bases had no gene match. Looked up from germline, CDR1 is SGHTA and CDR2 is FQGNSA. This CDR3 is built from 15 residues. The CDR3 coding sequence is TGTGCCAGCAGCCGGGGACTAGCAGCCTACAATGAGCAGTTCTTC. Its translation is CASSRGLAAYNEQFF.

The genes are TRBV4-1 and TRBJ1-2; D is possibly TRBD1 (5 bases). This CDR3 has 14 amino acids. Trimming took 5 bases from V and 2 from J, leaving 12 bases between them. Germline CDR1 reads MGHRA; CDR2 reads YSYEKL. The CDR3 nucleotides read TGCGCCAGCAGCAAATTGGACAAGAACTATGGCTACACCTTC. It is translated as CASSKLDKNYGYTF.

This rearrangement joins TRBV4-2 to TRBJ2-5; 11 nucleotides line up with TRBD2. CDR3 length: 18 residues. V lost 0 bases to trimming and J lost 5 bases; unmatched junction nucleotides: 11. Looked up from germline, CDR1 is LGHNA and CDR2 is YNFKEQ. The CDR3 DNA sequence: TGTGCCAGCAGCCAAGATCGGGCGCTAGCGGGAGGTAGGGAGACCCAGTACTTC. Its translation is CASSQDRALAGGRETQYF.

The chain uses TRBV6-5 and TRBJ1-1; D ambiguous. Germline V lookup: CDR1 MNHEY, CDR2 SVGAGI. This CDR3 is 13 amino acids long. Trimming shortened V by 6 bases and J by 5 bases, and 13 bases separated the two germline ends. The DNA for the CDR3 is TGTGCCAGCAGCCGCGGTGGTGATACTGAAGCTTTCTTT. Residues: CASSRGGDTEAFF.

The rearrangement uses TRBV5-1 and TRBJ2-5; D may be TRBD1 (5 bases). Trimming left V 4 bases short and J 5 bases short, with 9 bases between. The germline V gene encodes CDR1 SGHRS and CDR2 YFSETQ. The CDR3 extends over 12 amino acids. The CDR3 sequence: CASSTAGETQYF. The CDR3 coding sequence is TGCGCCAGCAGCACCGCAGGGGAGACCCAGTACTTC.

J is TRBJ1-3 and V is TRBV14; D is unresolved. The V gene lost 3 bases and the J gene lost 0 bases, with 9 bases spanning the gap. Germline CDR1 is SGHDN and CDR2 is FVKESK. This CDR3 spans 15 amino acids. The CDR3 spells CASSQLAFSGNTIYF. The CDR3 DNA follows: TGTGCCAGCAGCCAGCTGGCCTTCTCTGGAAACACCATATATTTT.

The V call is TRBV30, the J call TRBJ1-1; D remains unclear. Germline CDR1 reads GTSNPN; CDR2 reads SVGIG (reference sequence). V lost 1 base, J lost 2 bases, and 8 bases lay in between. The CDR3 is 13 residues long. CDR3 sequence (DNA): TGTGCCTGGAGTGCCGGCCCCAACACTGAAGCTTTCTTT. Protein product: CAWSAGPNTEAFF.

This clone was observed once. This chain joins TRBV4-3 and TRBJ2-1; 9 bases align to TRBD2. The CDR3 is made up of 16 amino acids. The germline CDR1 and CDR2 sequences are LGHNA and YSLEER. J lost 10 bases, V lost 0 bases, and 10 bases had no gene match. The CDR3 sequence is CASSQEIAGAVGEQFF. The CDR3, as DNA: TGCGCCAGCAGCCAAGAGATAGCGGGAGCGGTTGGGGAGCAGTTCTTC.

The chain has TRBV28 and TRBJ1-4; 9 bases are a match to TRBD1. The CDR3 contains 14 residues. J was trimmed by 4 bases and V by 6 bases; bases with no gene match: 3. In germline, CDR1 is MDHEN, CDR2 SYDVKM. The CDR3: CASRRDRVNEKLFF. The CDR3 DNA sequence: TGTGCCAGCAGGAGGGACAGGGTTAATGAAAAACTGTTTTTT.

This rearrangement joins TRBV30 to TRBJ1-2; TRBD1 matches at 7 bases. Trimming at V came to 7 bases and at J to 0 bases, leaving 5 bases not matched to a gene. The CDR3 length is 13 residues. The germline V gene has CDR1 GTSNPN and CDR2 SVGIG (reference sequence). CDR3 loop: CASPGQTNYGYTF. The CDR3, as DNA: TGTGCCTCTCCGGGACAGACTAACTATGGCTACACCTTC.

The chain is built from TRBV5-1 and TRBJ1-1, with 7 bases fitting TRBD1. The CDR3 runs to 13 residues. The junction had 4 bases not matched to a gene; V was cut back by 2 bases and J by 6 bases. Germline values: CDR1 SGHRS, CDR2 YFSETQ. The CDR3 loop is CASSFDRVSEAFF. The CDR3 DNA reads TGCGCCAGCAGCTTTGACAGGGTGTCTGAAGCTTTCTTT. The full variable domain, completed using reference TRBV5-1 and TRBJ1-1, is KAGVTQTPRYLIKTRGQQVTLSCSPISGHRSVSWYQQTPGQGLQFLFEYFSETQRNKGNFPGRFSGRQFSNSRSEMNVSTLELGDSALYLCASSFDRVSEAFFGQGTRLTVV.

CDR3 in DNA: TGTGCCAGCAGCGTACAGGCGTCCTACGAGCAGTACTTC. Amino acids: CASSVQASYEQYF. The rearrangement joins TRBV9 to TRBJ2-7, with D hard to call. V shed 1 base and J shed 1 base, with 6 bases lying between them. The CDR3 sequence is 13 residues long. The germline V gene has CDR1 SGDLS and CDR2 YYNGEE.

V usage is TRBV19 and J usage is TRBJ2-7; 10 bases agree with TRBD1. After removal of 3 bases from V and 5 bases from J, the junction contained 10 bases not matched to a gene. The CDR3 consists of 16 residues. From germline, CDR1 is LNHDA and CDR2 SQIVND (reference sequence). The CDR3 coding sequence is TGTGCCAGTAGTATCTTTCTTGGGACAGGGGTAGACGAGCAGTACTTC. The encoded protein is CASSIFLGTGVDEQYF.

This chain joins TRBV6-5 and TRBJ1-2, with 10 bases fitting TRBD1. V lost 7 bases to trimming and J lost 3 bases; unmatched junction nucleotides: 8. CDR3 size: 15 residues. Germline V gene data show CDR1 as MNHEY and CDR2 as SVGAGI. CDR3 sequence reads: CASTTGTGAYYGYTF. The CDR3 nucleotides are TGTGCCAGCACTACCGGGACAGGGGCTTACTATGGCTACACCTTC.

The chain links TRBV14 to TRBJ2-7; D may match TRBD1 or TRBD2 (5 bases each). V gave up 0 bases and J gave up 4 bases, with 10 bases separating them. This CDR3 is built from 14 residues. Germline lookup yields CDR1 SGHDN and CDR2 FVKESK. Written as DNA, the CDR3 is TGTGCCAGCAGCCAAGAGGGGGTCTCATACGAGCAGTACTTC. It translates to CASSQEGVSYEQYF.

V usage is TRBV6-2 or TRBV6-3 and J usage is TRBJ2-1, with TRBD1 identical over 7 bases. V shed 6 bases, J shed 5 bases, and the junction held 10 bases outside the gene matches. Looked up from germline, CDR1 is MNHEY and CDR2 is SVGEGT. CDR3 length: 15 amino acids. Here the CDR3 reads CASSPLRGSNNEQFF. The CDR3 nucleotides read TGTGCCAGCAGCCCCCTCAGGGGGAGCAACAATGAGCAGTTCTTC.

The genes are TRBV29-1 and TRBJ1-3, with 8 nucleotides matching TRBD1. In germline, CDR1 is SQVTM, CDR2 ANQGSEA. The CDR3 has 13 amino acids. Trimming at V came to 6 bases and at J to 1 base, leaving 2 bases not matched to a gene. CDR3 in DNA: TGCAGCGTCGGGACAGGTTCTGGAAACACCATATATTTT. Residues: CSVGTGSGNTIYF. Looking up the rest from reference TRBV29-1 and TRBJ1-3 gives the full variable domain: SAVISQKPSRDICQRGTSLTIQCQVDSQVTMMFWYRQQPGQSLTLIATANQGSEATYESGFVIDKFPISRPNLTFSTLTVSNMSPEDSSIYLCSVGTGSGNTIYFGEGSWLTVV.

The chain has TRBV21-1 and TRBJ2-5; TRBD2 is the table's D call and was not checked against the DNA. TRBV21-1 is marked as a pseudogene. The CDR3 runs to 16 residues. The CDR3: CASSKSEREVQETQYF. CDR3 in DNA: TGTGCCAGCAGCAAGAGTGAGCGGGAGGTCCAAGAGACCCAGTACTTC.